This T cell receptor (beta chain) originates from a study of radiotherapy plus CTLA-4 blockade in lung cancer. Study at large: Disease control was achieved by less than 40% of patients, and objective responses by more than 15%.

With ipilimumab providing CTLA-4 blockade, focal radiation was administered to patients who had chemo-refractory metastatic non-small-cell lung cancer. The CDR3 extends over 18 amino acids. In germline, CDR1 is MNHNS, CDR2 SASEGT. The J segment lost 6 bases and the V segment lost 4 bases, leaving 16 bases of the junction unmatched. Sequenced by immunoSEQ multiplex PCR; TCRdb stores in-frame clones only, minus some. The repertoire includes tens of thousands of clones, about 80% of them detected once, and 3.5% to 4% sits in the top ten. The sample here was peripheral blood, taken from a patient treated with radiotherapy plus ipilimumab. The clonotype comes from a human donor with non-small cell lung cancer who had a partial response to radiotherapy plus ipilimumab. The rearrangement uses TRBV6-1 and TRBJ2-1, with TRBD1 identical over 9 bases. The CDR3 sequence: CASSAFDTGTGQFNEQFF. The CDR3, as DNA: TGTGCCAGCAGTGCCTTCGACACCGGGACAGGGCAGTTCAATGAGCAGTTCTTC.